The TCR beta chain described here comes from a study of T-cell memory formation after mild COVID-19. The overall study: Clusters were largely donor specific. General study points: CD4/CD8 balance held among clones contracting day 15 to 85, and later expanders leaned CD4+.

TCRdb ran MiXCR on the 5' RACE reads and lists one entry per CDR3 protein. This sample has 180,000 or so distinct CDR3 sequences, with around a tenth found just once. To note about this clonotype: The antigen remains unidentified.

V lost 4 bases and J 4 bases, leaving 11 bases between the germline ends. The CDR3 covers 13 residues. The germline V gene has CDR1 SGHRS and CDR2 YFSETQ. Source material: PBMCs or a T cell subset sorted from them (not recorded which). The clonotype originates from a young man who had mild COVID-19 (a few samples of this study predate the infection). Cell type and time point are not known. This sequence joins TRBV5-1 and TRBJ1-2; a weak D match, TRBD1 (6 bases). In DNA, the CDR3 is TGCGCCAGCAGCCCCGGACAGACCTATGGCTACACCTTC. Protein product: CASSPGQTYGYTF.